Below are 21 T cell receptor beta chains sequenced from a single sample in a study of shared clonotypes between healthy human individuals. Generated by immunoSEQ multiplex PCR, the TCRdb table keeps only in-frame clones and is missing some. Here the sample spans more than 150,000 clones, 60% to 75% being singletons. The source material was memory CD4+ T cells sorted from blood. Subset specified: CD45RA-negative fraction. These receptors all come from a man younger than 45 in good health.

This clone was seen a single time. The chain joins TRBV9 to TRBJ2-1; 10 nucleotides align to TRBD2. Trimming took 3 bases from V and 5 from J; bases not matched to a gene: 5. The CDR3 totals 15 residues. Per germline, CDR1 SGDLS and CDR2 YYNGEE. CDR3 residues: CASSAGLALHNEQFF. CDR3 in DNA: TGTGCCAGCAGCGCGGGACTAGCGCTTCACAATGAGCAGTTCTTC.

The chain couples TRBV5-4 to TRBJ2-6; D not certain. Germline assignment: CDR1 SGHNT and CDR2 YYREEE (reference sequence). The V end was cut by 4 bases, the J end by 0 bases, with 11 bases between. The CDR3 spans 16 residues. The chain's CDR3 is CASSPGPNSGANVLTF. Here the CDR3 DNA reads TGTGCCAGCAGCCCTGGGCCAAACTCTGGGGCCAACGTCCTGACTTTC.

The chain has TRBV7-3 and TRBJ2-7, with 10 bases identical to TRBD1. The germline CDR1 and CDR2 sequences are SGHTA and FQGTGA. V dropped 8 bases and J dropped 2; count of bases not matched to a gene: 0. The CDR3 contains 12 residues. The CDR3 nucleotides are TGTGCCAGCGGACAGGGGGCCTACGAGCAGTACTTC. Encoded protein: CASGQGAYEQYF.

The genes are TRBV5-6 and TRBJ1-3; D gene unclear. The V and J ends lost 0 bases and 0 bases respectively, with 10 bases between them. The germline V gene encodes CDR1 SGHDT and CDR2 YYEEEE. The CDR3 contains 16 residues. This CDR3 is CASSLVGTDSGNTIYF. In nucleotides, the CDR3 is TGTGCCAGCAGCTTGGTTGGCACGGACTCTGGAAACACCATATATTTT.

This clone was seen a few times. The chain carries TRBV5-4 and TRBJ2-1; TRBD2 agrees at 7 bases. Germline loops: CDR1 SGHNT, CDR2 YYREEE (reference sequence). The V gene end was trimmed by 4 bases and the J gene end by 6 bases; junction bases not matched to a gene: 7. The CDR3 is made up of 14 amino acids. For the CDR3, the DNA is TGTGCCAGCAGCCTTGGGGGGGACCGCAATGAGCAGTTCTTC. Its protein is CASSLGGDRNEQFF.

CDR3 amino acids: CASSLGASRGTGELFF. The CDR3 nucleotides read TGTGCCAGCAGTTTGGGCGCTAGCAGAGGCACCGGGGAGCTGTTTTTT. The chain recombines TRBV28 with TRBJ2-2, with TRBD2 as a possible D gene (5 bases). The length of the CDR3 is 16 residues. Looked up from germline, CDR1 is MDHEN and CDR2 is SYDVKM. With 3 bases removed from V and 4 bases from J, the gap between germline ends came to 15 bases. Using reference TRBV28 and TRBJ2-2 for the parts outside the CDR3, the full variable domain is DVKVTQSSRYLVKRTGEKVFLECVQDMDHENMFWYRQDPGLGLRLIYFSYDVKMKEKGDIPEGYSVSREKKERFSLILESASTNQTSMYLCASSLGASRGTGELFFGEGSRLTVL.

This chain connects TRBV18 to TRBJ2-2; D may be TRBD1 (5 bases). This CDR3 comprises 15 residues. CDR1 and CDR2 (germline): KGHSH, LQKENI. V was trimmed by 6 bases and J by 6 bases, leaving 17 bases between them. In nucleotides, the CDR3 is TGTGCCAGCTCTTCGGCAGGGAACGGAGCCGGGGAGCTGTTTTTT. Encoded protein: CASSSAGNGAGELFF.

V usage is TRBV7-3 and J usage is TRBJ2-5, with TRBD2 identical over 10 bases. V was clipped by 1 base and J by 3 bases; unmatched bases: 2. The CDR3 is made up of 15 amino acids. In germline, CDR1 is SGHTA, CDR2 FQGTGA. In DNA, the CDR3 is TGTGCCAGCAGCTTAAGAGCGGGAGGGAAAGAGACCCAGTACTTC. It specifies CASSLRAGGKETQYF.

This clone was found a few times. The V call is TRBV7-9, the J call TRBJ2-7; 7 positions agree with TRBD1. The J segment lost 1 base and the V segment lost 2 bases, leaving 5 bases of the junction unmatched. The CDR3 runs 15 residues. From germline, CDR1 is SEHNR and CDR2 FQNEAQ (reference sequence). CDR3 sequence: CASSLNARGSYEQYF. Here the CDR3 DNA reads TGTGCCAGCAGCTTAAATGCCAGGGGGTCCTACGAGCAGTACTTC.

This chain uses TRBV5-6 with TRBJ2-3, with 9 bases that match TRBD2. The CDR3 loop spans 17 amino acids. The V gene's germline CDR1 is SGHDT and CDR2 YYEEEE. V shed 1 base and J 4 bases; nucleotides not matched to a gene: 10. The CDR3 sequence: CASSLTVMREGSDTQYF. As DNA, the CDR3 is TGTGCCAGCAGCTTGACCGTTATGCGGGAGGGCTCAGATACGCAGTATTTT.

V is TRBV27 and J is TRBJ2-1; TRBD1 or TRBD2 may be the D gene (5 bases each). The ends were cut back, 6 bases at V and 7 bases at J, with 25 bases in the middle. The CDR3 consists of 17 residues. CDR1 MNHEY and CDR2 SMNVEV come from the germline V gene (reference sequence). The CDR3 loop reads CASSPTSLGDSGNEQFF. DNA for the CDR3: TGTGCCAGCAGCCCTACTAGTCTGGGCGACAGTGGGAATGAGCAGTTCTTC.

V gene TRBV27 combines with J gene TRBJ2-1; a possible D gene is TRBD2 (5 bases). Germline V gene sequence: CDR1 MNHEY, CDR2 SMNVEV (reference sequence). V gave up 4 bases and J gave up 4 bases, with 11 bases separating them. CDR3 length equals 14 residues. The CDR3 DNA is TGTGCCAGCAGTTCTACTAGTTTATACAATGAGCAGTTCTTC. Encoded protein: CASSSTSLYNEQFF.

Concerning this clone: Distinct nucleotide sequences in the sample also encode this CDR3. The chain couples TRBV2 to TRBJ2-7; 12 bases fit TRBD2. This CDR3 has 20 residues. The V segment lost 6 bases and the J segment 2 bases; nucleotides outside the gene matches: 20. Germline CDR1 and CDR2: SNHLY and FYNNEI. CDR3 sequence: CASSPRGTSGSPFPTYEQYF. The DNA of the CDR3 is TGTGCCAGCAGCCCGAGGGGGACTAGCGGGTCCCCGTTCCCTACCTACGAGCAGTACTTC.

This clone was seen only a few times. J is TRBJ2-3 and V is TRBV2; D unclear. Germline lookup yields CDR1 SNHLY and CDR2 FYNNEI. This CDR3 region has 14 residues. The germline V and J ends were trimmed by 3 bases and 11 bases, with 18 bases remaining between them. The CDR3 is CASSERLDVKLQYF. In DNA, the CDR3 is TGTGCCAGCAGTGAGAGGCTGGATGTCAAATTGCAGTATTTT.

J is TRBJ2-2 and V is TRBV5-1; 10 bases are a match to TRBD2. CDR1 SGHRS and CDR2 YFSETQ come from the germline V gene. Trimming took 2 bases from V and 6 from J; bases not matched to a gene: 7. This CDR3 spans 16 amino acids. The CDR3 DNA sequence: TGCGCCAGCAGCTTCCTAGCGGGAGATCTCTCCGGGGAGCTGTTTTTT. This codes for CASSFLAGDLSGELFF.

For the CDR3, the DNA is TGTGCCAGCAGCGGGGTCGCGACAGGGCCCTACGAGCAGTACTTC. It translates to CASSGVATGPYEQYF. The chain carries TRBV5-6 and TRBJ2-7; 7 bases are shared with TRBD1. CDR1 SGHDT and CDR2 YYEEEE come from the germline V gene. V shed 4 bases and J 2 bases; nucleotides not matched to a gene: 9. This CDR3 is 15 amino acids long.

The genes are TRBV28 and TRBJ2-2; 9 nucleotides agree with TRBD2. The CDR3 has 19 amino acids. Germline trimming cut 5 bases from V and 4 bases from J; bases unmatched to any gene: 17. The germline CDR1 and CDR2 sequences are MDHEN and SYDVKM. CDR3 sequence reads: CASSPHPLGSGSSTGELFF. In nucleotides, the CDR3 is TGTGCCAGCAGTCCCCACCCCCTGGGTAGCGGGAGCAGCACCGGGGAGCTGTTTTTT.

The rearrangement links TRBV11-2 to TRBJ1-3; TRBD1 matches at 8 bases. V shed 1 base, J shed 0 bases, and the junction held 5 bases outside the gene matches. CDR3 size: 17 residues. Germline assignment: CDR1 SGHAT and CDR2 FQNNGV. CDR3 nucleotide sequence: TGTGCCAGCAGCTTAGTTGGGGGACAGGACTCTGGAAACACCATATATTTT. Its translation is CASSLVGGQDSGNTIYF.

In its sample, this clone ranks as medium-sized. V usage is TRBV28 and J usage is TRBJ2-7; D unclear. V lost 5 bases to trimming and J lost 3 bases, with 14 bases between them. Germline V gene sequence: CDR1 MDHEN, CDR2 SYDVKM. This CDR3 contains 14 residues. The CDR3 sequence is CASSPPQAIYEQYF. CDR3 in DNA: TGTGCCAGCAGTCCCCCGCAGGCTATCTACGAGCAGTACTTC.

This clone has just one count. CDR3 sequence: CASSFNLGETQYF. The CDR3 DNA is TGTGCCAGCAGTTTCAACCTAGGCGAGACCCAGTACTTC. The chain uses TRBV27 and TRBJ2-5; D is unresolved. The germline CDR1 and CDR2 sequences are MNHEY and SMNVEV (reference sequence). The V end lost 3 bases, the J end lost 5 bases, and 10 bases lay between the germline ends. The CDR3 consists of 13 residues.

The genes are TRBV5-1 and TRBJ2-6; D gene ambiguous. The ends were cut back, 0 bases at V and 4 bases at J, with 2 bases in the middle. The CDR3 covers 13 residues. Germline CDR1 is SGHRS and CDR2 is YFSETQ. The CDR3 bases are TGCGCCAGCAGCTTGGCCGGGGCCAACGTCCTGACTTTC. Its translation: CASSLAGANVLTF.